This T cell receptor (beta chain) appears in the sequencing data of a study of T cells in Graves' hyperthyroidism and ophthalmopathy (dated by TCRdb to between 2018 and 2020). Notes on the research overall: Peripheral blood samples were taken at initial diagnosis, before any treatment was given. TCR V-J signatures able to tell the groups apart were searched for in a discovery cohort of 90 to 100 patients, of whom 43 had Graves' ophthalmopathy and about 55 had stable Graves' hyperthyroidism. Prospective prediction of ophthalmopathy was tested in an independent validation cohort consisting of about 19 hyperthyroidism patients and some 16 patients who later progressed to ophthalmopathy. The roughly 90 discovery patients were divided at random into training and test sets in a 7:3 ratio. Thyroid tissue and blood T-cell repertoires from about 6 Graves' hyperthyroidism patients were also compared in the study. Once sampling was done, hyperthyroidism patients were given methimazole at a starting dose of 30 mg daily, whereas ophthalmopathy patients were given high-dose intravenous methylprednisolone. According to the paper, TCR Vbeta CDR3 sequencing was carried out on 135 peripheral blood samples, which came from fewer than 50 ophthalmopathy, fewer than 80 hyperthyroidism and about 17 progressor patients. The study at large found these results: A model built on a 13 V-J signature distinguished ophthalmopathy from stable hyperthyroidism, reaching 85% to 90% sensitivity and 81.08% specificity in cross-validation and 80%/75% in testing. During validation, the model predicted progression to ophthalmopathy a median of roughly 7.1 months ahead of onset, with around 71% sensitivity and about 72% specificity. No statistical method was used to set the sample size in advance, and investigators knew the group allocation. Blood samples also contained most of the expanded thyroid clonotypes (frequency above 0.001), which suggests that blood repertoires may reflect thyroid immune responses.

The TCR beta CDR3 regions were amplified from RNA transcripts. The first round of RT-PCR for the TCR CDR3 was performed with the HTBI primer set and the Qiagen OneStep RT-PCR kit. Libraries were constructed in a second round of multiplex PCR, after which size selection and purification were carried out. The libraries were sequenced on an Illumina HiSeq2000 using paired-end 100 bp reads. The authors processed their data as follows. SOAPnuke was used to process the raw data, with reads discarded if the reads contained adapters or uncalled bases, had a mean Phred below 15, or lacked an exact constant-primer or identifier match. High-quality paired reads were merged with COPE v1.2.5, and unique nucleotide sequences were defined as clonotypes. MiTCR v1.1 was used to align clonotypes to the IMGT TRBV, TRBD and TRBJ reference segments. The analysis included only V-J combinations with a frequency above 0.0001, which together covered more than 99% of the repertoires. The TCS score was defined as F50 (clonal expansion) divided by E x V (chaos), with BLOSUM62-based TCRdist calculated between CDR3 peptides within each V-J. Welch's t-statistics and random forest reduced fewer than 600 V-J features to 10 to 15, which were used in a naive Bayes classifier (R e1071). TCRdb cleaned the public reads at Q25 with fastp, built clones with MiXCR and kept in-frame beta chains. Rows merge per CDR3 protein into single entries with the most common DNA and genes. In this record, the V and J calls reflect TCRdb's handling and not the investigators' own analysis. A total of 500,000 to 550,000 distinct CDR3 sequences appear in this sample, around 20% of them only once. Of the sample, 26% falls within the top ten clones.

This clonotype was recorded many times. Its binding antigen is unknown. Qualities for individual bases were not recorded, and no much larger clone is one base off. A patient counted as having stable Graves' hyperthyroidism if no progression to ophthalmopathy occurred over 18 months of follow-up. Hyperthyroidism patients were aged 18 to 65 years and newly diagnosed, with disease duration of less than 2 months. The study excluded patients with uncontrolled infections, other autoimmune diseases, pregnancy or lactation. Diagnoses were based on clinical symptoms, serum thyroxine and TRAb, thyroid ultrasound and orbital computed tomography. PBMCs were separated from around 9.1 ml of fresh peripheral blood using Ficoll-Paque density gradient centrifugation. Total RNA was extracted using Trizol reagent, and RNA quality was assessed on an Agilent 2100 Bioanalyzer. Sequenced material: blood. This receptor was obtained from a man younger than 35 with Graves' hyperthyroidism.

The CDR3 reads as follows: CASSEATGADTQYF. Here is the DNA: TGTGCCAGCAGTGAAGCGACAGGGGCAGATACGCAGTATTTT. The rearranged segments are TRBV6-1 and TRBJ2-3, with 8 bases in between that match TRBD1. There are 14 amino acids in the CDR3, from cysteine to phenylalanine inclusive. The retained sequence is limited to the CDR3, 42 bases, with the frame set at the first base. Trimming takes 0 bases off V and 4 bases off J; junction bases not matched to a gene: 0. CDR1 and CDR2, looked up from the germline V gene, are MNHNS and SASEGT.